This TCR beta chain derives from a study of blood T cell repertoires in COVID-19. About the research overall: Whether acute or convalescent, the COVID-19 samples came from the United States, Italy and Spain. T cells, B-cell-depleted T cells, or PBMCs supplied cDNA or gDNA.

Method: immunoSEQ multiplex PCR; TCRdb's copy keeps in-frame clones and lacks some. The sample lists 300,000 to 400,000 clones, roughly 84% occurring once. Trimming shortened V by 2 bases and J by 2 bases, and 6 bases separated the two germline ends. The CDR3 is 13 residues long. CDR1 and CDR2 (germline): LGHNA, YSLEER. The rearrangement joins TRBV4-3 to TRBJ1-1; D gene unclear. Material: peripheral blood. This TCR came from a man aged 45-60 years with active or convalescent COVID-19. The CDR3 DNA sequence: TGCGCCAGCAGCCAATTATTCAACACTGAAGCTTTCTTT. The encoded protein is CASSQLFNTEAFF.